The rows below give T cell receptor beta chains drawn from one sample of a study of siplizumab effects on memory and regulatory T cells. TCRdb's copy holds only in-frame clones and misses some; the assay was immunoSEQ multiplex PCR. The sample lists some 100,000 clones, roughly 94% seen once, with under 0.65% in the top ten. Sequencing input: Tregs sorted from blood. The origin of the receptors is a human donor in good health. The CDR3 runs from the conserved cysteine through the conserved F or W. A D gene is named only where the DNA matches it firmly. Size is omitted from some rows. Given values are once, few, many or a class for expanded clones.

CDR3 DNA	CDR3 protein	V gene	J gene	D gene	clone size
TGCGCCAGCAGACTAGCGGGAGAGGATGAGCAGTTCTTC	CASRLAGEDEQFF	TRBV5-1	TRBJ2-1	TRBD2	NA
TGTGCCAGCAGCTTGGACCCCAGCAGGAACGGCTATGGCTACACCTTC	CASSLDPSRNGYGYTF	TRBV5-6	TRBJ1-2	NA	NA
TGTGCCAGCAGCGTCCTCGGGAGGGGTAGCACAGATACGCAGTATTTT	CASSVLGRGSTDTQYF	TRBV9	TRBJ2-3	TRBD2	NA
TGTGCCAGCAGCGTTGGGACTAGCGGGATCACTAATGAGCAGTTCTTC	CASSVGTSGITNEQFF	TRBV9	TRBJ2-1	TRBD2	NA
TGTGCCAGCAGCCAACAGGCAGCGAATGAAAAACTGTTTTTT	CASSQQAANEKLFF	TRBV25-1	TRBJ1-4	NA	NA
TGTGCCAGCAGCCGCAGGGAACACGGACAGGAGTACTTC	CASSRREHGQEYF	TRBV6-5	TRBJ2-7	TRBD1	NA
TGTGCCTGGAGTGTACCGGCTACCATCACCTACGAGCAGTACTTC	CAWSVPATITYEQYF	TRBV30	TRBJ2-7	NA	NA
TGTGCCACCAGCAGAGATCTTCTTTTTGGGGGAGGGCCCTCCTACAATGAGCAGTTCTTC	CATSRDLLFGGGPSYNEQFF	TRBV15	TRBJ2-1	TRBD2	NA
TGTGCCAGTAGTATTCTCACCGGGGAGCTGTTTTTT	CASSILTGELFF	TRBV19	TRBJ2-2	NA	NA
TGTGCCAGCTCACCCAAGGTCGGTATCGGGGCCTACGAGCAGTACTTC	CASSPKVGIGAYEQYF	TRBV18	TRBJ2-7	NA	NA
TGTGCCAGCAGCCGGACAGGAACCCTGGGCGCAACTAATGAAAAACTGTTTTTT	CASSRTGTLGATNEKLFF	TRBV11-2	TRBJ1-4	TRBD1	NA
TGTGCCAGTAGTATTTTGGACAGGGGAAAGGAAAAACTGTTTTTT	CASSILDRGKEKLFF	TRBV19	TRBJ1-4	TRBD1	NA
TGTGCCAGCTCCGAGGGGGCTAGCGCTACGCAGTATTTT	CASSEGASATQYF	TRBV5-8	TRBJ2-3	NA	NA
TGTGCCAGCAGGGGACAGGGATACAGCGGGGAGCTGTTTTTT	CASRGQGYSGELFF	TRBV6-1	TRBJ2-2	TRBD1	NA
TGCGCCAGCAGCTTGGAAGGGACAGGAAACGTCCTGACTTTC	CASSLEGTGNVLTF	TRBV5-1	TRBJ2-6	TRBD1	NA
TGTGCCAGCAGCTTCCTCTCTAACTACGAGCAGTACTTC	CASSFLSNYEQYF	TRBV7-9	TRBJ2-7	NA	NA
TGTGCCAGCAGTGAAGCGCTTGGGGGCACAGATACGCAGTATTTT	CASSEALGGTDTQYF	TRBV2	TRBJ2-3	NA	NA
TGCGCCAGCAGCCAGGGGGAGACCGGGACTAGCGGGACCTACTACGAGCAGTACTTC	CASSQGETGTSGTYYEQYF	TRBV4-1	TRBJ2-7	TRBD2	NA
TGCGCCAGCAGCCTCCTCTCGACATTAGATACGCAGTATTTT	CASSLLSTLDTQYF	TRBV4-1	TRBJ2-3	NA	NA
TGTGCCAGTAGTATAGATGGGACAGGATTTTACGAGCAGTACTTC	CASSIDGTGFYEQYF	TRBV19	TRBJ2-7	TRBD1	NA
TGCAGCGTTACGGAGGGGAATCAGCCCCAGCATTTT	CSVTEGNQPQHF	TRBV29-1	TRBJ1-5	NA	NA
TGTGCCAGCAGCGGGAGGACAGGCCCCACAAACATTCAGTACTTC	CASSGRTGPTNIQYF	TRBV7-6	TRBJ2-4	NA	NA
TGTGCCAGCTCATCGCGGGACAAATACAATGAGCAGTTCTTC	CASSSRDKYNEQFF	TRBV18	TRBJ2-1	NA	NA
TGCGCCAGCAGTGAACTACGGGCCAATGAGCAGTTCTTC	CASSELRANEQFF	TRBV10-1	TRBJ2-1	NA	NA
TGTGCCAGCAGAAACAGAAGGTCAGGTCCAGCTTTCTTT	CASRNRRSGPAFF	TRBV7-2	TRBJ1-1	NA	NA
TGCGCCAGCAGCTTGGTCGTGGGCTCTGGGGCCAACGTCCTGACTTTC	CASSLVVGSGANVLTF	TRBV5-1	TRBJ2-6	NA	once
TGTGCCAGCAGCTTGGGACAGGGGACTTTTAATGAGCAGTTCTTC	CASSLGQGTFNEQFF	TRBV5-4	TRBJ2-1	TRBD1	NA
TGCGCCAGCAGCCACCGGTACCAAGAGACCCAGTACTTC	CASSHRYQETQYF	TRBV5-1	TRBJ2-5	NA	NA
TGTGCCAGTAGTAAGGGACTAGCGGGGCCTACGGACCACTACAATGAGCAGTTCTTC	CASSKGLAGPTDHYNEQFF	TRBV19	TRBJ2-1	TRBD2	NA
TGTGCCAGCAGCTTATTAGGCTTTCGGGGACAGTACGAGCAGTACTTC	CASSLLGFRGQYEQYF	TRBV11-2	TRBJ2-7	TRBD1	NA
TGCGCCAGCAGCTTGGGGGCTAGCGGGATGCTCCACGAGCAGTACTTC	CASSLGASGMLHEQYF	TRBV5-1	TRBJ2-7	TRBD2	NA
TGTGCCAGCAGCTTCCTAGACAGGCCGAACTATGGCTACACCTTC	CASSFLDRPNYGYTF	TRBV7-9	TRBJ1-2	NA	NA
TGTGCCAGCAGCTTGGAAACAGCACAAGGTCAAGAGACCCAGTACTTC	CASSLETAQGQETQYF	TRBV5-6	TRBJ2-5	NA	NA
TGCGCCAGCAGCTTGAAGGGACTAGCGGGACCGATCTCCTACGAGCAGTACTTC	CASSLKGLAGPISYEQYF	TRBV5-1	TRBJ2-7	TRBD2	NA
TGCGCCAGCAGTGACCCCCCGGGACAGTACTCTGGAAACACCATATATTTT	CASSDPPGQYSGNTIYF	TRBV10-2	TRBJ1-3	TRBD1	NA
TGTGCCAGTAGTATCGGGGGAGTCACAGATACGCAGTATTTT	CASSIGGVTDTQYF	TRBV19	TRBJ2-3	NA	NA
TGTGCCATCAGTGACCACCACGAGCCCCAGCATTTT	CAISDHHEPQHF	TRBV10-3	TRBJ1-5	NA	NA